The rows below give T cell receptor beta chains drawn from one sample of a study of blood T cell repertoires in COVID-19. The table came from immunoSEQ multiplex PCR; TCRdb's copy has only in-frame clones and leaves some out. Among roughly 230,000 clones listed, roughly 91% were seen once. The specimen sequenced was PBMCs or T cells enriched from blood (not recorded which). Receptors were obtained from a young man in a cohort exposed to, infected with or recovered from COVID-19 (not recorded which). Both conserved end residues are part of each CDR3. D genes are given only for firm matches.

V gene,J gene,D gene,CDR3 protein,CDR3 DNA
TRBV7-6,TRBJ2-2,-,CASSRQGSGELFF,TGTGCCAGCAGCCGCCAGGGCTCCGGGGAGCTGTTTTTT
TRBV9,TRBJ2-7,-,CASSRLVSAYEQYF,TGTGCCAGCAGCCGTCTCGTCAGCGCCTACGAGCAGTACTTC
TRBV6-2/TRBV6-3,TRBJ1-5,-,CASSYELPHYSNQPQHF,TGTGCCAGCAGTTACGAGTTACCCCATTATAGCAATCAGCCCCAGCATTTT
TRBV24-1,TRBJ2-3,TRBD2,CATRAGLATSTDTQYF,TGTGCCACCAGAGCGGGACTAGCGACTAGCACAGATACGCAGTATTTT
TRBV12-3/TRBV12-4,TRBJ1-1,-,CASSYFDTEAFF,TGTGCCAGCAGCTACTTTGACACTGAAGCTTTCTTT
TRBV10-3,TRBJ1-5,TRBD1,CAISDTGAMISSPQHF,TGTGCCATCAGTGATACAGGGGCGATGATATCCTCGCCCCAGCATTTT
TRBV3-1/TRBV3-2,TRBJ2-7,-,CASSFSNEQYF,TGTGCCAGCAGCTTTAGTAACGAGCAGTACTTC
TRBV19,TRBJ2-7,-,CASSIGSGYEQYF,TGTGCCAGTAGTATTGGTTCAGGCTACGAGCAGTACTTC
TRBV7-2,TRBJ1-3,-,CASSLASPQKVSGNTIYF,TGTGCCAGCAGCTTAGCGTCCCCACAGAAAGTCTCTGGAAACACCATATATTTT
TRBV4-2,TRBJ2-7,-,CASSQYEGAGAYEQYF,TGTGCCAGCAGCCAATACGAAGGAGCAGGGGCCTACGAGCAGTACTTC
TRBV18,TRBJ1-5,-,CASSPSSNQPQHF,TGTGCCAGCTCACCGAGCAGCAATCAGCCCCAGCATTTT